A single sample is the source of the 13 T cell receptor beta chains below, sequenced in a study of immune evolution from preneoplasia to lung adenocarcinoma. Only in-frame clones appear in the TCRdb table, and some are missing; sequencing was by immunoSEQ multiplex PCR. This table holds some 5,000 clones, roughly 80% found once. The sequenced sample consisted of FFPE minimally invasive lung adenocarcinoma tissue. Every receptor here comes from a person aged 55-85 years with lung adenocarcinoma.

The count of this clone is one. V gene TRBV7-3 combines with J gene TRBJ2-1; the match to TRBD2 covers 9 bases. Germline V gene lookup returns CDR1 SGHTA and CDR2 FQGTGA. The CDR3 is 19 residues long. Trimming took 2 bases from V and 7 from J; bases not matched to a gene: 18. The CDR3 coding sequence is TGTGCCAGCAGCTTACTCCAGAGGGGGTTAGCGGGAGTTAGAAATGAGCAGTTCTTC. Translated: CASSLLQRGLAGVRNEQFF.

The rearrangement links TRBV29-1 to TRBJ1-1; TRBD1 agrees at 7 bases. Germline values: CDR1 SQVTM, CDR2 ANQGSEA. Losses at the gene ends were 4 bases for V and 2 bases for J; bases not matched to a gene: 10. This CDR3 has 15 residues. For the CDR3, the DNA is TGCAGCGTTGTCCCCTCAACAGGGGCAAACACTGAAGCTTTCTTT. This translates into CSVVPSTGANTEAFF.

The rearrangement joins TRBV29-1 to TRBJ2-7; TRBD2 agrees at 8 bases. Losses at the gene ends were 6 bases for V and 0 bases for J; bases not matched to a gene: 10. This CDR3 spans 15 amino acids. Per the germline V gene, CDR1 is SQVTM and CDR2 is ANQGSEA. The CDR3 DNA sequence: TGCAGCGTGGTAGTCGGCGGGGGGCTCTCCTACGAGCAGTACTTC. Translation: CSVVVGGGLSYEQYF.

This clone appeared once. The chain recombines TRBV27 with TRBJ2-1; 11 nucleotides align to TRBD2. The CDR3 runs 14 residues. With 7 bases clipped from V and 7 bases from J, the junction kept 6 bases outside the gene matches. CDR1 is MNHEY and CDR2 is SMNVEV in the germline V gene (reference sequence). CDR3 amino acids: CASNVAGGRNEQFF. CDR3 nucleotide sequence: TGTGCCAGCAATGTAGCGGGGGGGCGGAATGAGCAGTTCTTC.

The gene calls are TRBV7-3 and TRBJ1-5; no clear D. V lost 2 bases to trimming and J lost 3 bases, with 8 bases between them. The CDR3 covers 14 residues. The germline CDR1 and CDR2 sequences are SGHTA and FQGTGA. CDR3 sequence: CASSLGHVNQPQHF. The CDR3 coding sequence is TGTGCCAGCAGCTTAGGGCACGTCAATCAGCCCCAGCATTTT.

This clone came up once. V and J are TRBV21-1 and TRBJ2-7; the D call in the table, TRBD2, was not verified against the DNA. TRBV21-1 is deemed a pseudogene. The CDR3 runs to 15 residues. In nucleotides, the CDR3 is TGTGCCAGCAGCTTACTAGCGGGAGGGCCAGGGGAGCAGTACTTC. Protein: CASSLLAGGPGEQYF.

The chain couples TRBV7-8 to TRBJ2-1; either TRBD1 or TRBD2 may supply D (5 bases each). The CDR3 totals 15 residues. Trimming took off 3 bases at V and 0 bases at J, with 9 bases between the two ends. Germline V lookup: CDR1 SGHVS, CDR2 FQNEAQ. As DNA, the CDR3 is TGTGCCAGCAGCTTGGGGGACGTCTCCTACAATGAGCAGTTCTTC. Amino acids: CASSLGDVSYNEQFF.

The chain recombines TRBV23-1 with TRBJ2-7; TRBD1 is a possible D gene (5 bases). TRBV23-1 is recorded as an ORF, its role being uncertain. Trimming shortened V by 4 bases and J by 0 bases, and 10 bases separated the two germline ends. CDR3 size: 14 residues. The CDR3 sequence: CASSPTVSSYEQYF. CDR3 sequence (DNA): TGCGCCAGCAGTCCGACAGTAAGCTCCTACGAGCAGTACTTC.

The CDR3: CASSGQGSQPQHF. DNA of the CDR3: TGTGCCAGCAGCGGACAGGGGTCTCAGCCCCAGCATTTT. This chain connects TRBV9 to TRBJ1-5; TRBD1 matches 8 bases. Germline CDR1 reads SGDLS; CDR2 reads YYNGEE. This CDR3 region has 13 residues. V dropped 3 bases and J dropped 6; count of bases not matched to a gene: 2.

The CDR3, as DNA: TGTGCCAGCGGCCCGTTTGAAGCTTTCTTT. This sequence encodes CASGPFEAFF. The rearrangement links TRBV2 to TRBJ1-1; no clear D gene. This CDR3 has 10 amino acids. V lost 8 bases to trimming and J lost 7 bases, with 8 bases between them. Germline V gene data show CDR1 as SNHLY and CDR2 as FYNNEI.

DNA for the CDR3: TGTGCCAGCAGCCACCTAGCGGGCGCGAACACCGGGGAGCTGTTTTTT. Residues: CASSHLAGANTGELFF. The chain links TRBV14 to TRBJ2-2; 8 bases align to TRBD2. The CDR3 is 16 residues long. Germline V gene sequence: CDR1 SGHDN, CDR2 FVKESK. V lost 3 bases, J lost 0 bases, and 3 bases stayed unmatched.

This clone came up a few times. The rearrangement links TRBV30 to TRBJ2-4, with no clear D. The CDR3 runs to 15 residues. Germline CDR1 GTSNPN, CDR2 SVGIG (reference sequence). V lost 0 bases to trimming and J lost 1 base, with 10 bases between them. The CDR3 reads CAWSVDSSAKNIQYF. CDR3 nucleotides: TGTGCCTGGAGTGTAGATAGTTCGGCCAAAAACATTCAGTACTTC. The whole variable domain, filled in from reference TRBV30 and TRBJ2-4, reads SQTIHQWPATLVQPVGSPLSLECTVEGTSNPNLYWYRQAAGRGLQLLFYSVGIGQISSEVPQNLSASRPQDRQFILSSKKLLLSDSGFYLCAWSVDSSAKNIQYFGAGTRLSVL.

The V gene is TRBV4-3, the J gene TRBJ2-2; no definite D call. V dropped 2 bases and J dropped 0 bases, with 10 bases sitting between them. CDR3 size: 16 residues. The germline gives CDR1 LGHNA, CDR2 YSLEER. The DNA for the CDR3 is TGCGCCAGCAGCCAATCCCAAATTCCGAACACCGGGGAGCTGTTTTTT. Translation gives CASSQSQIPNTGELFF.